The next 27 T cell receptor beta chains were all read from a single sample in a study of resident and recirculating memory T cells in vitiligo. Libraries were prepared by immunoSEQ multiplex PCR; TCRdb keeps only in-frame clonotypes and omits some of them. The sample contains tens of thousands of clones, about 89% of which appear only once. Material for sequencing was blood. The receptors shown here come from a male donor with vitiligo.

V and J are TRBV7-2 and TRBJ2-2; 7 bases agree with TRBD1. J lost 2 bases, V lost 3 bases, and 3 bases had no gene match. CDR3 length: 15 residues. Germline V gene sequence: CDR1 SGHTA, CDR2 FQGNSA. CDR3 protein: CASSFKGANTGELFF. The CDR3 bases are TGTGCCAGCAGCTTTAAGGGGGCTAACACCGGGGAGCTGTTTTTT.

J is TRBJ2-1 and V is TRBV5-1, with D tentatively TRBD1 (6 bases). CDR1 and CDR2 (germline): SGHRS, YFSETQ. V dropped 2 bases and J dropped 0 bases, with 15 bases sitting between them. This CDR3 has 17 amino acids. CDR3 nucleotide sequence: TGCGCCAGCAGCTTTAGGTCAGGGGCCCACTCCTACAATGAGCAGTTCTTC. Its translation: CASSFRSGAHSYNEQFF.

The rearrangement joins TRBV7-2 to TRBJ2-3; 7 bases are a match to TRBD2. CDR3 size: 15 residues. Germline V gene lookup returns CDR1 SGHTA and CDR2 FQGNSA. Germline trimming cut 4 bases from V and 7 bases from J; bases unmatched to any gene: 11. CDR3 sequence: CASSSHIGRGNTQYF. Written as DNA, the CDR3 is TGTGCCAGCAGCTCCCATATAGGGCGGGGGAATACGCAGTATTTT.

This clone was observed a handful of times. The rearrangement joins TRBV29-1 to TRBJ1-5, with 10 bases that match TRBD1. Germline assignment: CDR1 SQVTM and CDR2 ANQGSEA. The V and J ends lost 4 bases and 5 bases, in that order; junction bases with no gene match: 5. The CDR3 runs 14 residues. The CDR3 sequence: CSVASGTGDQPQHF. The CDR3 DNA reads as TGCAGCGTTGCCTCCGGGACAGGGGATCAGCCCCAGCATTTT.

The rearrangement joins TRBV7-2 to TRBJ2-3, with no clear D. The ends were cut back, 1 base at V and 1 base at J, with 9 bases in the middle. This CDR3 is built from 15 residues. CDR1 and CDR2 from the germline V gene are SGHTA and FQGNSA. DNA for the CDR3: TGTGCCAGCAGCTTAGGTAACGGAGGCACAGATACGCAGTATTTT. It specifies CASSLGNGGTDTQYF.

The chain is built from TRBV9 and TRBJ1-2; 7 nucleotides line up with TRBD1. The CDR3 extends over 18 amino acids. J was trimmed by 3 bases and V by 1 base; bases with no gene match: 15. Germline V gives CDR1 SGDLS, CDR2 YYNGEE. CDR3 sequence: CASSVRRDSLESYYGYTF. The CDR3 nucleotides read TGTGCCAGCAGCGTAAGGAGGGACAGCCTCGAATCCTACTATGGCTACACCTTC.

The chain uses TRBV28 and TRBJ1-4; the D gene is possibly TRBD1 (6 bases). The germline CDR1 and CDR2 sequences are MDHEN and SYDVKM. The CDR3 sequence is 21 residues long. Trimming took 6 bases from V and 0 from J, leaving 29 bases between them. This CDR3 reads CASSSSLFGQPPGATNEKLFF. The CDR3 bases are TGTGCCAGCAGCTCCTCCCTATTTGGACAGCCACCAGGTGCAACTAATGAAAAACTGTTTTTT.

The count of this clone is one. The rearrangement links TRBV6-1 to TRBJ2-1; 7 bases are a match to TRBD1. Germline values: CDR1 MNHNS, CDR2 SASEGT. This CDR3 has 17 residues. V was clipped by 4 bases and J by 3 bases; unmatched bases: 12. In DNA, the CDR3 is TGTGCCAGCAGTGTCCGAACCGGGACAGACTTCTACAATGAGCAGTTCTTC. Translation: CASSVRTGTDFYNEQFF.

This sequence joins TRBV7-2 and TRBJ2-2; 8 positions match TRBD2. Germline CDR1 reads SGHTA; CDR2 reads FQGNSA. The CDR3 consists of 15 residues. Trimming removed 7 bases from V and 5 bases from J; junction bases left unmatched: 9. The CDR3 region is CASTGGGRRTGELFF. The CDR3 nucleotides are TGTGCCAGCACCGGGGGGGGCAGGAGGACCGGGGAGCTGTTTTTT.

The chain uses TRBV25-1 and TRBJ2-5; D gene uncertain. Germline V lookup: CDR1 MGHDK, CDR2 SYGVNS. The ends were cut back, 3 bases at V and 2 bases at J, with 10 bases in the middle. The CDR3 contains 14 residues. CDR3 residues: CASSDFVLQETQYF. As DNA, the CDR3 is TGTGCCAGCAGTGATTTTGTCCTTCAAGAGACCCAGTACTTC.

This sequence joins TRBV4-1 and TRBJ2-2; D is unclear. Germline-derived CDR1 and CDR2 are MGHRA and YSYEKL. The CDR3 runs 13 residues. Deletions cut 0 bases from V and 6 bases from J, with 5 bases between. The CDR3 here is CASSQEGSGELFF. The DNA of the CDR3 is TGCGCCAGCAGCCAAGAGGGCTCCGGGGAGCTGTTTTTT.

The chain is built from TRBV29-1 and TRBJ1-1; D might be TRBD1 (6 bases). Per germline, CDR1 SQVTM and CDR2 ANQGSEA. Trimming shortened V by 3 bases and J by 4 bases, and 21 bases separated the two germline ends. The CDR3 extends over 16 amino acids. The CDR3 sequence is CSVDSGVPLLGTEAFF. Written as DNA, the CDR3 is TGCAGCGTTGACTCAGGGGTTCCCCTCCTCGGCACTGAAGCTTTCTTT.

The genes are TRBV6-6 and TRBJ2-5; 9 bases fit TRBD2. The J segment lost 2 bases and the V segment lost 3 bases, leaving 7 bases of the junction unmatched. Per germline, CDR1 MNHNY and CDR2 SVGAGI (reference sequence). The CDR3 totals 16 residues. CDR3 region: CASSYGRGGYQETQYF. The CDR3, as DNA: TGTGCCAGCAGTTATGGGCGGGGGGGCTATCAAGAGACCCAGTACTTC.

This chain links TRBV4-1 with TRBJ2-3; 9 nucleotides line up with TRBD2. V lost 1 base, J lost 8 bases, and 10 bases stayed unmatched. Germline CDR1 reads MGHRA; CDR2 reads YSYEKL. This CDR3 spans 16 amino acids. CDR3 in DNA: TGCGCCAGCAGCCAAGCACTAGCGGGCGTAAGCGGTACGCAGTATTTT. It translates to CASSQALAGVSGTQYF.

The chain joins TRBV6-5 to TRBJ2-3; the D gene is possibly TRBD2 (6 bases). Germline V lookup: CDR1 MNHEY, CDR2 SVGAGI. The length of the CDR3 is 15 residues. Trimming cost V 7 bases and J 3 bases, with 17 bases left between them. The CDR3 spells CASTHKMRGTDTQYF. The CDR3, as DNA: TGTGCCAGCACCCATAAGATGCGGGGAACAGATACGCAGTATTTT.

V gene TRBV21-1 combines with J gene TRBJ1-2. TRBV21-1 represents a pseudogene. This CDR3 comprises 14 residues. CDR3 residues: CASSKDGGTYGYTF. CDR3 in DNA: TGTGCCAGCAGCAAAGATGGAGGGACCTATGGCTACACCTTC.

The chain links TRBV30 to TRBJ2-7; a possible D gene is TRBD1 (6 bases). The CDR3 runs to 12 residues. V was clipped by 1 base and J by 9 bases, with 13 bases between them. Germline assignment: CDR1 GTSNPN and CDR2 SVGIG (reference sequence). The CDR3 loop is CAWSGDKAVQYF. The DNA for the CDR3 is TGTGCCTGGAGTGGGGACAAGGCGGTGCAGTACTTC.

V usage is TRBV7-9 and J usage is TRBJ1-5; 7 bases match TRBD1. The CDR3 is 15 residues long. The germline gives CDR1 SEHNR, CDR2 FQNEAQ (reference sequence). The junction had 7 bases not matched to a gene; V was cut back by 5 bases and J by 3 bases. This chain's CDR3 is CASSPMTGFNQPQHF. The CDR3 DNA follows: TGTGCCAGCAGCCCCATGACAGGGTTCAATCAGCCCCAGCATTTT.

The chain combines TRBV4-3 with TRBJ1-5; D is possibly TRBD1 (6 bases). Germline V gene lookup returns CDR1 LGHNA and CDR2 YSLEER. Between the trimmed V and J ends, which lost 0 bases and 1 base, there was a span of 7 bases. This CDR3 contains 15 residues. In DNA, the CDR3 is TGCGCCAGCAGCCAAGATGGACAGAGCAATCAGCCCCAGCATTTT. As protein: CASSQDGQSNQPQHF.

V is TRBV4-3 and J is TRBJ1-4; weak D call: TRBD1 (5 bases). Germline V gene sequence: CDR1 LGHNA, CDR2 YSLEER. V lost 1 base and J lost 4, with 10 bases in between. This CDR3 comprises 15 residues. CDR3 bases: TGCGCCAGCAGCCAAGTCACACAGGTTAATGAAAAACTGTTTTTT. It translates to CASSQVTQVNEKLFF.

This chain joins TRBV4-3 and TRBJ2-5, with TRBD2 matching 9 bases. The CDR3 extends over 14 amino acids. Germline values: CDR1 LGHNA, CDR2 YSLEER. Losses at the gene ends were 4 bases for V and 7 bases for J; bases not matched to a gene: 7. CDR3 nucleotide sequence: TGCGCCAGCAGCCCTCAGAGCGGGGGGAGGACCCAGTACTTC. This sequence encodes CASSPQSGGRTQYF.

The chain carries TRBV7-3 and TRBJ1-1; tentative D call: TRBD1 (5 bases). Germline V CDR1 and CDR2: SGHTA, FQGTGA. The CDR3 totals 15 residues. Trimming stripped 0 bases from V and 3 bases from J, with 11 bases between. The CDR3 is CASSLTGGRDTEAFF. CDR3 in DNA: TGTGCCAGCAGCTTAACGGGAGGCAGGGACACTGAAGCTTTCTTT.

On this clone itself: Other nucleotide sequences in the sample specify the same CDR3. The rearrangement uses TRBV5-1 and TRBJ2-7, with D maybe TRBD1 (5 bases). The CDR3 covers 15 residues. CDR1 and CDR2 from the germline V gene are SGHRS and YFSETQ. V lost 0 bases and J 2 bases, leaving 12 bases between the germline ends. CDR3 region: CASSLAEAGTYEQYF. CDR3 coding DNA: TGCGCCAGCAGCTTGGCAGAGGCAGGGACCTACGAGCAGTACTTC.

The chain has TRBV7-9 and TRBJ1-6; 9 bases match TRBD1. Germline values: CDR1 SEHNR, CDR2 FQNEAQ (reference sequence). The CDR3 spans 15 residues. V lost 6 bases and J lost 7; bases outside the gene matches: 7. CDR3 sequence reads: CASRDRGTQNSPLHF. As DNA, the CDR3 is TGTGCCAGCAGGGACAGGGGTACGCAGAATTCACCCCTCCACTTT.

The rearrangement links TRBV11-2 to TRBJ2-2, with TRBD1 as a possible D gene (6 bases). The CDR3 totals 16 residues. V was trimmed by 2 bases and J by 1 base, leaving 11 bases between them. Germline V gene sequence: CDR1 SGHAT, CDR2 FQNNGV. The DNA for the CDR3 is TGTGCCAGCAGCTTAATCGTCAGGGGGAACACCGGGGAGCTGTTTTTT. Translating gives CASSLIVRGNTGELFF.

The chain uses TRBV6-5 and TRBJ1-1; 9 nucleotides match TRBD1. The germline V gene has CDR1 MNHEY and CDR2 SVGAGI. CDR3 size: 15 residues. Germline trimming cut 5 bases from V and 4 bases from J; bases unmatched to any gene: 8. The CDR3 reads CASSTGQGGGTEAFF. CDR3 sequence (DNA): TGTGCCAGCAGTACGGGACAGGGTGGGGGCACTGAAGCTTTCTTT.

This clone has only one observation. This chain uses TRBV9 with TRBJ1-1; possible D gene TRBD1, 5 bases. Looked up from germline, CDR1 is SGDLS and CDR2 is YYNGEE. Trimming pared 3 bases from V and 5 bases from J, leaving 14 bases between. This CDR3 has 14 residues. The CDR3 loop is CASSAWTKGTEAFF. The DNA of the CDR3 is TGTGCCAGCAGCGCGTGGACGAAGGGGACTGAAGCTTTCTTT.